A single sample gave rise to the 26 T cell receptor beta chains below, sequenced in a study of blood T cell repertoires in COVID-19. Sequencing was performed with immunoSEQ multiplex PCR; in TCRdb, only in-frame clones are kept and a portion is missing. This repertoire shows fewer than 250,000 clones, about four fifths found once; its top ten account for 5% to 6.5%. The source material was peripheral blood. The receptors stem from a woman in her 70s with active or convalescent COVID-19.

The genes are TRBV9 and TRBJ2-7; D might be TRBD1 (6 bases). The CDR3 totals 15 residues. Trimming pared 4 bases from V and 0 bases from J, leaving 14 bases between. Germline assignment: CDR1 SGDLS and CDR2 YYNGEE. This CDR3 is CASSSRQVSSYEQYF. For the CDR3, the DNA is TGTGCCAGCAGCTCCCGACAGGTGAGCTCCTACGAGCAGTACTTC.

CDR3 amino acids: CASSPLATTDTQYF. CDR3 DNA sequence: TGTGCCAGTAGTCCGCTAGCGACCACAGATACGCAGTATTTT. The chain uses TRBV19 and TRBJ2-3; possible D gene TRBD2, 6 bases. V lost 5 bases to trimming and J lost 2 bases, with 11 bases between them. The CDR3 is made up of 14 amino acids. In germline, CDR1 is LNHDA, CDR2 SQIVND (reference sequence).

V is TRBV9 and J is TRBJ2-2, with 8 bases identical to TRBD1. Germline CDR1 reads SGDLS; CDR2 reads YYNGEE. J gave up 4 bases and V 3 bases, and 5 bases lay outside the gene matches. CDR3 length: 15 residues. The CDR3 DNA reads TGTGCCAGCAGCGGGGCCAGGGGGCCCACCGGGGAGCTGTTTTTT. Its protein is CASSGARGPTGELFF. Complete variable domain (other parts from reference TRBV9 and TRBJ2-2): DSGVTQTPKHLITATGQRVTLRCSPRSGDLSVYWYQQSLDQGLQFLIQYYNGEERAKGNILERFSAQQFPDLHSELNLSSLELGDSALYFCASSGARGPTGELFFGEGSRLTVL.

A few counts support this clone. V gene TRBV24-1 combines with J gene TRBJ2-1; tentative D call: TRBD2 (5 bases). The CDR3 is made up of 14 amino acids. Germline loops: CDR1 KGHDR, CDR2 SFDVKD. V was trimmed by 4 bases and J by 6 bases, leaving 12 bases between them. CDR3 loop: CATSDTLTSNEQFF. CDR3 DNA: TGTGCCACCAGTGACACACTCACTAGCAATGAGCAGTTCTTC.

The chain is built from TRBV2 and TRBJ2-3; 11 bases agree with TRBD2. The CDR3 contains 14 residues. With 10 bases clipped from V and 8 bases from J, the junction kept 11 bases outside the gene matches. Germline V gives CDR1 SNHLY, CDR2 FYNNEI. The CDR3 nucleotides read TGTGCCACACGGGATTGGGGGACTAGCGGTACGCAGTATTTT. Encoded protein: CATRDWGTSGTQYF.

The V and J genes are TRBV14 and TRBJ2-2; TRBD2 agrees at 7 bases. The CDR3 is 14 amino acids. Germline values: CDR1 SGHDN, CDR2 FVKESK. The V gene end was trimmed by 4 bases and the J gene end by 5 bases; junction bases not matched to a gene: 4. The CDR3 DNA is TGTGCCAGCAGCCCGGGGGGTTTTACCGGGGAGCTGTTTTTT. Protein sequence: CASSPGGFTGELFF.

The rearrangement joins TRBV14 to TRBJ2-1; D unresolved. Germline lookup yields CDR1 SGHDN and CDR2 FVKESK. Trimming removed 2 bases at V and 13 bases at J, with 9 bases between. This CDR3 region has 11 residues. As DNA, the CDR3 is TGTGCCAGCAGCCAATTAACTGAACAGTTCTTC. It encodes CASSQLTEQFF.

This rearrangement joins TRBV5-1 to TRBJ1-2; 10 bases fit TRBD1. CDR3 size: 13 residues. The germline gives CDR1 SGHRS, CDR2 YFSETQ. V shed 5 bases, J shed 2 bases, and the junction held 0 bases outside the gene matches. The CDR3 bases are TGCGCCAGCAGGACAGGGGGCAACTATGGCTACACCTTC. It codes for CASRTGGNYGYTF.

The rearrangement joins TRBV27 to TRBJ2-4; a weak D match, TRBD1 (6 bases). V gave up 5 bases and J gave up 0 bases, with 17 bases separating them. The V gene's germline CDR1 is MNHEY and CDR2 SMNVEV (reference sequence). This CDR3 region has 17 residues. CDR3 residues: CASSRPGTPLAKNIQYF. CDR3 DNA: TGTGCCAGCAGTCGCCCCGGGACACCCTTAGCCAAAAACATTCAGTACTTC.

CDR3 coding DNA: TGTGCCAGTAGTAGCCCCGGGGGGGTCAAGAACGAGCAGTACTTC. Amino acids: CASSSPGGVKNEQYF. This sequence joins TRBV19 and TRBJ2-7, with 8 bases identical to TRBD2. CDR3 size: 15 residues. The J segment lost 5 bases and the V segment lost 4 bases, leaving 10 bases of the junction unmatched. CDR1 LNHDA and CDR2 SQIVND come from the germline V gene (reference sequence). Filled out from reference TRBV19 and TRBJ2-7, the complete variable domain reads DGGITQSPKYLFRKEGQNVTLSCEQNLNHDAMYWYRQDPGQGLRLIYYSQIVNDFQKGDIAEGYSVSREKKESFPLTVTSAQKNPTAFYLCASSSPGGVKNEQYFGPGTRLTVT.

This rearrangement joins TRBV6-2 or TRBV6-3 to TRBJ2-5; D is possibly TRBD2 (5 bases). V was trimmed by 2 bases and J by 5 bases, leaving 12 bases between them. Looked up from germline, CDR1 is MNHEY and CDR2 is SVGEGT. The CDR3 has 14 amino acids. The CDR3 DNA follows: TGTGCCAGCAGTTACGTGGGAGTCCGGGAGACCCAGTACTTC. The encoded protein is CASSYVGVRETQYF.

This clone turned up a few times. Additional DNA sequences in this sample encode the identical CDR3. CDR3 nucleotides: TGTGCCAGCAGCCAGAGGAGCGGGAGCTCCTACAATGAGCAGTTCTTC. Amino acids: CASSQRSGSSYNEQFF. The chain carries TRBV4-2 and TRBJ2-1, with TRBD2 matching over 8 bases. CDR1 and CDR2 from the germline V gene are LGHNA and YNFKEQ. Losses at the gene ends were 3 bases for V and 0 bases for J; bases not matched to a gene: 4. This CDR3 contains 16 residues.

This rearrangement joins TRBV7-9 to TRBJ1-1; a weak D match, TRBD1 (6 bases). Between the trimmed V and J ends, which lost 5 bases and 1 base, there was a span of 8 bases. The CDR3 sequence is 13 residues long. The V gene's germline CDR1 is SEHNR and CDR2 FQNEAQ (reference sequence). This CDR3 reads CASSVGQNTEAFF. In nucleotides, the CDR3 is TGTGCCAGCAGCGTGGGACAGAACACTGAAGCTTTCTTT.

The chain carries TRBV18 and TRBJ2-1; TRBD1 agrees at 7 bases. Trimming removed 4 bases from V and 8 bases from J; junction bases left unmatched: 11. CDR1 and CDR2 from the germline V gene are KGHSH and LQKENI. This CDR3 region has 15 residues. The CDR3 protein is CASSLEVGGVDEQFF. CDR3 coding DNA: TGTGCCAGCTCACTTGAGGTAGGGGGCGTCGATGAGCAGTTCTTC.

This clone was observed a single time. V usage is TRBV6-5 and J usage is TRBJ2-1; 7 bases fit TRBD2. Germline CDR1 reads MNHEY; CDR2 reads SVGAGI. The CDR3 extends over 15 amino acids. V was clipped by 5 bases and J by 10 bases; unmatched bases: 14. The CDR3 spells CASSQTGLGPDEQFF. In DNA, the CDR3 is TGTGCCAGCAGTCAAACCGGACTAGGGCCCGACGAGCAGTTCTTC.

The CDR3 DNA reads as TGTGCCAGCAGCCTCGCCGGGGGGGCGAGCGGCTACACCTTC. Protein: CASSLAGGASGYTF. The rearrangement links TRBV5-6 to TRBJ1-2, with a weak D call TRBD1 (6 bases). Trimming took off 4 bases at V and 8 bases at J, with 18 bases between the two ends. Germline V gene sequence: CDR1 SGHDT, CDR2 YYEEEE. There are 14 residues in the CDR3.

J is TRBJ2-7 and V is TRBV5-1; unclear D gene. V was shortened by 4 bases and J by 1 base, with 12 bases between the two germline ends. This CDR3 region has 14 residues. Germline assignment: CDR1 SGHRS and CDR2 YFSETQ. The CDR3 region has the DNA TGCGCCAGCAGCGTACTGGAGAGATCCTACGAGCAGTACTTC. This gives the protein CASSVLERSYEQYF.

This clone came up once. CDR3: CASSYGSTDTQYF. Written as DNA, the CDR3 is TGCGCCAGCAGCTACGGGAGCACAGATACGCAGTATTTT. V gene TRBV5-1 combines with J gene TRBJ2-3; D gene unclear. Between the trimmed V and J ends, which lost 3 bases and 0 bases, there was a span of 5 bases. This CDR3 is 13 amino acids long. Germline V CDR1 and CDR2: SGHRS, YFSETQ.

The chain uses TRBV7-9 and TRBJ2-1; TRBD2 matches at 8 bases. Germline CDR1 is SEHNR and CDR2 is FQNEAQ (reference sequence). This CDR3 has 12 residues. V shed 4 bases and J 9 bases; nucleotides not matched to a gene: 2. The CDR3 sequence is CASSYGTSEQFF. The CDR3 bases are TGTGCCAGCAGCTATGGGACTAGTGAGCAGTTCTTC.

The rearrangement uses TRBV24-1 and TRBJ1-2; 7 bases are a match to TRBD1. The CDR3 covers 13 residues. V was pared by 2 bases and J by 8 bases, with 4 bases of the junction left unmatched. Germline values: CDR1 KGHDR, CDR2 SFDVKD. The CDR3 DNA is TGTGCCACCAGTGATTCGGACAGGTGGGGCTACACCTTC. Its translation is CATSDSDRWGYTF.

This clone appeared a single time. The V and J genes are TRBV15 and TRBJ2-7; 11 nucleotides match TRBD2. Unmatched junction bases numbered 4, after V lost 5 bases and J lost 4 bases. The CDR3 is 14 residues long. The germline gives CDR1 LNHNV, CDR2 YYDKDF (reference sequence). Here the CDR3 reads CATSQTSGAYEQYF. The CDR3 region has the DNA TGTGCCACCAGCCAGACTAGCGGGGCTTACGAGCAGTACTTC.

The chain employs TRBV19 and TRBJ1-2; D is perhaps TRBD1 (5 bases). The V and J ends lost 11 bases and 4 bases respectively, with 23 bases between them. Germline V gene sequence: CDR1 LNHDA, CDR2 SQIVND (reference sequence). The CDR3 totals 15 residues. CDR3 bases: TGTGCCGTCTCAGGCTGGGGCGTCGGAATCTATGGCTACACCTTC. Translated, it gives CAVSGWGVGIYGYTF.

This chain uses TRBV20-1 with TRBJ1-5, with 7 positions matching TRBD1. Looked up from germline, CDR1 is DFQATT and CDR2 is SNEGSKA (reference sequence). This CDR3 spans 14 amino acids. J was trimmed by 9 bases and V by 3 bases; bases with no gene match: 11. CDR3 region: CSASPTGAQGPQHF. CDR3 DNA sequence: TGCAGTGCTAGTCCCACAGGGGCGCAGGGGCCCCAGCATTTT.

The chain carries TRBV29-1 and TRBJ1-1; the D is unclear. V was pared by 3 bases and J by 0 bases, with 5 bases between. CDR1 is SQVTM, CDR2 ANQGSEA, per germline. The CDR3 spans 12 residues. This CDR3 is CSVEFMNTEAFF. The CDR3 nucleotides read TGCAGCGTTGAGTTTATGAACACTGAAGCTTTCTTT. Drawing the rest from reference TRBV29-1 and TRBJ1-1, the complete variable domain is SAVISQKPSRDICQRGTSLTIQCQVDSQVTMMFWYRQQPGQSLTLIATANQGSEATYESGFVIDKFPISRPNLTFSTLTVSNMSPEDSSIYLCSVEFMNTEAFFGQGTRLTVV.

The CDR3 here is CASSGDFPTDTQYF. For the CDR3, the DNA is TGTGCCAGCAGTGGGGACTTCCCCACAGATACGCAGTATTTT. The V gene is TRBV2, the J gene TRBJ2-3; the D gene is possibly TRBD2 (6 bases). Germline-derived CDR1 and CDR2 are SNHLY and FYNNEI. V gave up 4 bases and J gave up 2 bases, with 10 bases separating them. This CDR3 spans 14 amino acids.

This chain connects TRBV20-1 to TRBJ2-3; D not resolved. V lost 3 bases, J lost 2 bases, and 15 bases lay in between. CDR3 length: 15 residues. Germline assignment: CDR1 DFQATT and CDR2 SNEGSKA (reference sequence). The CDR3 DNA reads TGCAGTGCTAGTCAGGCTACGGTCCTCACAGATACGCAGTATTTT. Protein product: CSASQATVLTDTQYF.